The clone carrying this T cell receptor (beta chain) was observed many times. Its antigen is unidentified. The data were obtained in a study of CD8 T cells in ankylosing spondylitis. General observations from the study: Earlier reports found some motif variants in synovial fluid and blood in reactive arthritis. CD8+ disease-linked clones were present at relatively low frequencies in blood. There was a TCR beta motif, made of several highly homologous variants, that appeared characteristic of ankylosing spondylitis blood.

Quantitative 5'-RACE with molecular barcodes was used to make the TCR beta libraries. TCRdb reprocessed the 5' RACE reads via MiXCR and lists one record per CDR3 protein. The sample holds approximately 140,000 distinct CDR3 sequences, around 9% seen once. Germline V gene lookup returns CDR1 SGHTA and CDR2 FQGTGA. This CDR3 has 16 amino acids. V was pared by 5 bases and J by 3 bases, with 10 bases of the junction left unmatched. The TCR comes from a male donor with ankylosing spondylitis or in good health (not recorded which). V gene TRBV7-3 combines with J gene TRBJ2-1, with 7 bases aligning to TRBD2. The specimen sequenced was blood, either unsorted or a sorted T cell fraction (not recorded which). CDR3 sequence reads: CASSPLGGLHYNEQFF. The CDR3 DNA reads TGTGCCAGCAGCCCACTTGGGGGACTACACTACAATGAGCAGTTCTTC.